What follows are 15 T cell receptor beta chains derived from one specimen sequenced in a study of cytomegalovirus exposure and HLA in healthy donors. PCR used 60 Vbeta primers and 13 Jbeta primers. Profiled with immunoSEQ multiplex PCR; TCRdb holds only in-frame clones, not every one. The ten top clones account for around 1.5%, within a sample of approximately 150,000 clones. The sequenced sample consisted of PBMCs. The receptors shown here come from a woman between 50 and 59 years old in good health and CMV-seronegative.

The V gene is TRBV11-3, the J gene TRBJ1-3, with D perhaps matching TRBD1 (5 bases). Trimming shortened V by 7 bases and J by 3 bases, and 13 bases separated the two germline ends. Germline assignment: CDR1 SGHNT and CDR2 YENEEA. The CDR3 has 14 residues. CDR3 coding DNA: TGTGCCAGCACCTCCCCAGGGTTTGGAAACACCATATATTTT. Protein sequence: CASTSPGFGNTIYF.

V is TRBV19 and J is TRBJ2-7; 13 positions agree with TRBD2. Germline V gene sequence: CDR1 LNHDA, CDR2 SQIVND (reference sequence). The CDR3 is 20 residues long. The ends lost 5 bases at V and 1 base at J; junction bases unmatched: 17. CDR3 loop: CASSDSSGTSGKGSSYEQYF. In DNA, the CDR3 is TGTGCCAGTAGTGACTCGTCCGGGACTAGCGGGAAGGGTAGTTCCTACGAGCAGTACTTC.

The J gene is TRBJ2-1, the V gene TRBV5-1, with TRBD1 matching over 10 bases. V trimming: 4 bases; J trimming: 3 bases; junction bases outside the gene matches: 7. This CDR3 spans 16 amino acids. Germline CDR1 is SGHRS and CDR2 is YFSETQ. The CDR3 DNA reads as TGCGCCAGCAGCCACTTGGACAGGGGGTTCTACAATGAGCAGTTCTTC. It encodes CASSHLDRGFYNEQFF. The full variable domain, completed using reference TRBV5-1 and TRBJ2-1, is KAGVTQTPRYLIKTRGQQVTLSCSPISGHRSVSWYQQTPGQGLQFLFEYFSETQRNKGNFPGRFSGRQFSNSRSEMNVSTLELGDSALYLCASSHLDRGFYNEQFFGPGTRLTVL.

This chain links TRBV18 with TRBJ2-7; 9 positions agree with TRBD1. CDR1 is KGHSH and CDR2 is LQKENI in the germline V gene. J gave up 2 bases and V 3 bases, and 2 bases lay outside the gene matches. The CDR3 totals 14 residues. This CDR3 reads CASSPRTGAYEQYF. CDR3 in DNA: TGTGCCAGCTCACCCCGGACAGGGGCCTACGAGCAGTACTTC.

The chain employs TRBV28 and TRBJ1-2; 7 bases are a match to TRBD1. CDR1 and CDR2 (germline): MDHEN, SYDVKM. The CDR3 contains 14 residues. Germline trimming cut 6 bases from V and 8 bases from J; bases unmatched to any gene: 12. CDR3 in amino acids: CASSPTRGRGGYTF. DNA of the CDR3: TGTGCCAGCAGCCCCACAAGGGGGCGTGGGGGCTACACCTTC.

The V and J genes are TRBV19 and TRBJ1-1, with D uncertain. The CDR3 sequence is 13 residues long. Germline V gives CDR1 LNHDA, CDR2 SQIVND (reference sequence). Trimming removed 6 bases at V and 2 bases at J, with 10 bases between. CDR3 loop: CASSRGDNTEAFF. The CDR3 DNA is TGTGCCAGTAGCCGCGGAGATAACACTGAAGCTTTCTTT.

The chain is built from TRBV7-9 and TRBJ1-4; 9 bases map to TRBD1. The V segment lost 5 bases and the J segment 2 bases; nucleotides outside the gene matches: 6. CDR1 is SEHNR, CDR2 FQNEAQ, per germline (reference sequence). This CDR3 is 16 amino acids long. CDR3 region: CASSSGQGLTNEKLFF. The CDR3 nucleotides are TGTGCCAGCAGCAGCGGACAGGGGCTTACTAATGAAAAACTGTTTTTT.

The rearrangement uses TRBV5-4 and TRBJ2-3; D is unclear. The CDR3 has 15 residues. CDR1 and CDR2 (germline): SGHNT, YYREEE (reference sequence). V was clipped by 2 bases and J by 2 bases, with 12 bases between them. The chain's CDR3 is CASSFQHMNTDTQYF. The CDR3, as DNA: TGTGCCAGCAGCTTCCAACATATGAACACAGATACGCAGTATTTT.

This chain joins TRBV4-2 and TRBJ1-2; 8 bases map to TRBD1. The CDR3 extends over 16 amino acids. Germline CDR1 reads LGHNA; CDR2 reads YNFKEQ. V lost 5 bases, J lost 1 base, and 9 bases stayed unmatched. In DNA form, the CDR3 reads TGTGCCAGCAGCGATATTCCGGGACAGGATAACTATGGCTACACCTTC. This translates into CASSDIPGQDNYGYTF.

The V and J genes are TRBV5-6 and TRBJ2-3; no reliable D call. The V gene lost 0 bases and the J gene lost 8 bases, with 7 bases spanning the gap. Germline V gives CDR1 SGHDT, CDR2 YYEEEE. The CDR3 spans 12 residues. CDR3 amino acids: CASSLERATQYF. Here the CDR3 DNA reads TGTGCCAGCAGCTTGGAGCGAGCTACGCAGTATTTT.

This CDR3 reads CASSLGRRTQETQYF. CDR3 DNA sequence: TGCGCCAGCAGCTTGGGGAGGCGGACTCAAGAGACCCAGTACTTC. V gene TRBV5-1 combines with J gene TRBJ2-5; weak D call: TRBD2 (5 bases). This CDR3 is 15 amino acids long. Looked up from germline, CDR1 is SGHRS and CDR2 is YFSETQ. With 0 bases removed from V and 2 bases from J, the gap between germline ends came to 11 bases.

The gene calls are TRBV28 and TRBJ2-4; TRBD2 matches at 12 bases. This CDR3 comprises 18 residues. Germline V lookup: CDR1 MDHEN, CDR2 SYDVKM. V shed 3 bases, J shed 8 bases, and the junction held 14 bases outside the gene matches. CDR3 protein: CASSLASPGLAGRYIQYF. CDR3 nucleotides: TGTGCCAGCAGTTTGGCGTCCCCCGGACTAGCGGGGAGGTACATTCAGTACTTC.

V gene TRBV5-1 combines with J gene TRBJ2-7, with 9 bases matching TRBD2. With 5 bases clipped from V and 0 bases from J, the junction kept 6 bases outside the gene matches. Germline V gives CDR1 SGHRS, CDR2 YFSETQ. The CDR3 runs to 15 residues. For the CDR3, the DNA is TGCGCCAGCAGGAGCGGGACTAGCCCCTCCTACGAGCAGTACTTC. Translation: CASRSGTSPSYEQYF.

This sequence joins TRBV5-1 and TRBJ2-7, with 7 bases matching TRBD1. Germline CDR1 is SGHRS and CDR2 is YFSETQ. The CDR3 consists of 13 residues. Trimming cost V 5 bases and J 6 bases; bases outside gene matches: 8. The CDR3 protein is CASSPPDRAEQYF. The CDR3 nucleotides are TGCGCCAGCAGTCCCCCCGACAGGGCCGAGCAGTACTTC.

This chain links TRBV7-2 with TRBJ2-7; 8 bases match TRBD1. CDR1 is SGHTA and CDR2 is FQGNSA in the germline V gene. The CDR3 sequence is 15 residues long. The trim removed 8 bases at V and 2 bases at J, leaving 11 bases unmatched. The CDR3 DNA sequence: TGTGCCAGCCGTCCTCCCGGACAGGGTCCCTACGAGCAGTACTTC. This sequence encodes CASRPPGQGPYEQYF.